These 25 T cell receptor beta chains were sequenced from one sample in a study of T cell responses to AZD1222 COVID-19 vaccine. Here immunoSEQ multiplex PCR was the method, and the copy in TCRdb shows in-frame clones only, minus some. The sample records 120,000 or so clones, approximately 82% being singletons. Specimen: peripheral blood, collected 28 days after the second AZD1222 dose. These receptors all come from an adult who received the AZD1222 COVID-19 vaccine.

This chain links TRBV4-1 with TRBJ1-1, with no clear D. CDR1 is MGHRA and CDR2 is YSYEKL in the germline V gene. The CDR3 has 16 amino acids. V lost 5 bases and J lost 2, with 18 bases in between. CDR3 DNA: TGCGCCAGCAGCGCGAGACCGACCACAATTAACACTGAAGCTTTCTTT. Amino acids: CASSARPTTINTEAFF.

The J gene is TRBJ1-2, the V gene TRBV7-9, with unresolved D. CDR1 and CDR2 (germline): SEHNR, FQNEAQ (reference sequence). The CDR3 runs to 14 residues. The V end was cut by 1 base, the J end by 2 bases, with 8 bases between. In DNA, the CDR3 is TGTGCCAGCAGCTTAGTCTCAGGAAACTATGGCTACACCTTC. Translated, it gives CASSLVSGNYGYTF.

The rearrangement uses TRBV12-3 or TRBV12-4 and TRBJ2-7, with D tentatively TRBD1 (6 bases). The V end was cut by 6 bases, the J end by 6 bases, with 15 bases between. The CDR3 contains 13 residues. The CDR3 DNA sequence: TGTGCCAGCAGACTTACAGGGAAGGGCGAGCAGTACTTC. Protein: CASRLTGKGEQYF.

The sample holds one count of this clone. The chain employs TRBV9 and TRBJ1-6; tentatively, D is TRBD1 (5 bases). This CDR3 is built from 15 residues. The germline gives CDR1 SGDLS, CDR2 YYNGEE. V lost 4 bases and J lost 7, with 15 bases in between. CDR3 in DNA: TGTGCCAGCAGCCCCGGAGGGGCGCGGAATTCACCCCTCCACTTT. The encoded protein is CASSPGGARNSPLHF.

The CDR3 bases are TGTGCCACCAGCGCCGAGAGATTAGATACGCAGTATTTT. As protein: CATSAERLDTQYF. The V call is TRBV15, the J call TRBJ2-3; D is uncertain. The CDR3 runs 13 residues. Between the trimmed V and J ends, which lost 5 bases and 5 bases, there was a span of 11 bases. Germline V gene data show CDR1 as LNHNV and CDR2 as YYDKDF (reference sequence). Combining the CDR3 with reference TRBV15 and TRBJ2-3 gives the whole variable domain DAMVIQNPRYQVTQFGKPVTLSCSQTLNHNVMYWYQQKSSQAPKLLFHYYDKDFNNEADTPDNFQSRRPNTSFCFLDIRSPGLGDTAMYLCATSAERLDTQYFGPGTRLTVL.

This chain links TRBV7-2 with TRBJ2-5; D is possibly TRBD1 or TRBD2 (5 bases each). The CDR3 loop spans 13 amino acids. Trimming removed 5 bases from V and 3 bases from J, with 10 bases in between. Looked up from germline, CDR1 is SGHTA and CDR2 is FQGNSA. CDR3 sequence (DNA): TGTGCCAGCAGCCCCGGGACCGAAGAGACCCAGTACTTC. Protein sequence: CASSPGTEETQYF.

The genes are TRBV27 and TRBJ1-2; D is unresolved. Trimming stripped 6 bases from V and 8 bases from J, with 22 bases between. Germline assignment: CDR1 MNHEY and CDR2 SMNVEV (reference sequence). The CDR3 spans 15 residues. CDR3 in amino acids: CASRRQNEGLGGYTF. DNA of the CDR3: TGTGCCAGCAGACGACAAAATGAGGGATTGGGGGGCTACACCTTC.

This clone was observed once. The CDR3 DNA reads as TGTGCCAGCAGTTCGACAGGGAGCTATGGCTACACCTTC. It yields the protein CASSSTGSYGYTF. This chain links TRBV5-5 with TRBJ1-2; 7 bases agree with TRBD1. The V gene's germline CDR1 is SGHKS and CDR2 YYEKEE (reference sequence). Germline trimming cut 5 bases from V and 4 bases from J; bases unmatched to any gene: 5. This CDR3 has 13 amino acids.

V and J are TRBV27 and TRBJ2-1; D might be TRBD2 (6 bases). The CDR3 is made up of 13 amino acids. Germline values: CDR1 MNHEY, CDR2 SMNVEV (reference sequence). Deletions cut 6 bases from V and 3 bases from J, with 9 bases between. CDR3: CASSLDYYNEQFF. The CDR3 DNA sequence: TGTGCCAGCAGCCTGGACTACTACAATGAGCAGTTCTTC.

The chain is built from TRBV6-5 and TRBJ1-5; 7 bases agree with TRBD1. V lost 6 bases to trimming and J lost 6 bases; unmatched junction nucleotides: 8. Germline V lookup: CDR1 MNHEY, CDR2 SVGAGI. The CDR3 consists of 14 residues. The CDR3 bases are TGTGCCAGCAGCTCAGACAGGGAGGTTCAGCCCCAGCATTTT. It translates to CASSSDREVQPQHF.

This clone occurred once. The V gene is TRBV10-3, the J gene TRBJ1-1; TRBD1 is a possible D gene (6 bases). The CDR3 covers 15 residues. Germline assignment: CDR1 ENHRY and CDR2 SYGVKD. The V gene lost 6 bases and the J gene lost 3 bases, with 17 bases spanning the gap. In nucleotides, the CDR3 is TGTGCCATCAGAGACCAGGGGAAGGGGGACACTGAAGCTTTCTTT. Its translation is CAIRDQGKGDTEAFF.

This clone was seen just once. The CDR3 here is CAWSVSGTLSYGYTF. In nucleotides, the CDR3 is TGTGCCTGGAGTGTATCGGGGACCCTAAGCTATGGCTACACCTTC. The genes are TRBV30 and TRBJ1-2; D might be TRBD1 (5 bases). The CDR3 has 15 residues. V lost 0 bases and J 4 bases, leaving 15 bases between the germline ends. The V gene's germline CDR1 is GTSNPN and CDR2 SVGIG (reference sequence).

This clone was seen only a few times. The CDR3 DNA follows: TGCAGCGTCAGAGCAGGGACGACAGGAGCCGGGGAGCTGTTTTTT. Translated: CSVRAGTTGAGELFF. The genes are TRBV29-1 and TRBJ2-2; weak D call: TRBD1 (6 bases). The CDR3 covers 15 residues. The V gene's germline CDR1 is SQVTM and CDR2 ANQGSEA. The V end was cut by 6 bases, the J end by 6 bases, with 20 bases between.

This sequence joins TRBV5-4 and TRBJ1-5; D perhaps matches TRBD1 (6 bases). V dropped 0 bases and J dropped 0 bases, with 7 bases sitting between them. This CDR3 spans 15 amino acids. Per germline, CDR1 SGHNT and CDR2 YYREEE (reference sequence). The chain's CDR3 is CASSLGTDSNQPQHF. The CDR3 nucleotides read TGTGCCAGCAGCTTGGGGACAGATAGCAATCAGCCCCAGCATTTT.

The rearrangement links TRBV6-6 to TRBJ2-7; D gene ambiguous. CDR1 and CDR2 (germline): MNHNY, SVGAGI (reference sequence). CDR3 length equals 12 residues. The V end was cut by 2 bases, the J end by 5 bases, with 7 bases between. In nucleotides, the CDR3 is TGTGCCAGCAGTTACGTGGCGGACGAGCAGTACTTC. Its protein product is CASSYVADEQYF.

CDR3 DNA: TGTGCCAGCAGCTTACGGCCGACAAGTGACGTGGGCGGTGAGCAGTTCTTC. It specifies CASSLRPTSDVGGEQFF. The chain couples TRBV7-3 to TRBJ2-1; no clear D. V was pared by 2 bases and J by 9 bases, with 23 bases between. CDR3 length equals 17 residues. Germline loops: CDR1 SGHTA, CDR2 FQGTGA.

The chain couples TRBV5-1 to TRBJ1-3; D is undetermined. The CDR3 runs 12 residues. Trimming took off 3 bases at V and 8 bases at J, with 9 bases between the two ends. Germline V gene sequence: CDR1 SGHRS, CDR2 YFSETQ. CDR3: CASSSTLDTIYF. Here the CDR3 DNA reads TGCGCCAGCAGCTCCACTCTGGACACCATATATTTT.

The rearrangement joins TRBV10-3 to TRBJ1-5; 8 bases are shared with TRBD1. The V segment lost 6 bases and the J segment 5 bases; nucleotides outside the gene matches: 18. Germline CDR1 is ENHRY and CDR2 is SYGVKD. The CDR3 is 18 amino acids. The CDR3 spells CAIRITGGQPALYQPQHF. In DNA, the CDR3 is TGTGCCATCAGGATCACAGGGGGTCAACCAGCCTTATATCAGCCCCAGCATTTT.

This chain uses TRBV21-1 with TRBJ1-5. TRBV21-1 represents a pseudogene. The CDR3 contains 14 residues. CDR3 nucleotides: TGTGCGCAGCAGCCCACTCGGCCGAATCAGCCCCAGCATTTT. Amino acid sequence: CAQQPTRPNQPQHF.

The chain carries TRBV5-6 and TRBJ1-5; no definite D call. V lost 0 bases and J 4 bases, leaving 11 bases between the germline ends. This CDR3 contains 15 residues. Looked up from germline, CDR1 is SGHDT and CDR2 is YYEEEE. DNA of the CDR3: TGTGCCAGCAGCTTGGGGGCTGGGAGGAATCAGCCCCAGCATTTT. Translating gives CASSLGAGRNQPQHF.

The gene calls are TRBV24-1 and TRBJ2-5; tentatively, D is TRBD2 (6 bases). Germline CDR1 reads KGHDR; CDR2 reads SFDVKD. This CDR3 is built from 13 residues. V lost 7 bases and J lost 5, with 13 bases in between. The CDR3 DNA follows: TGTGCCACCAGCCGGGCAGGAGGGGAGACCCAGTACTTC. This sequence encodes CATSRAGGETQYF.

This clone is large (0.1 to 1%) by share. The chain is built from TRBV4-2 and TRBJ2-3; D unclear. CDR1 is LGHNA, CDR2 YNFKEQ, per germline. Trimming took off 0 bases at V and 5 bases at J, with 9 bases between the two ends. The CDR3 sequence is 14 residues long. The CDR3 nucleotides are TGTGCCAGCAGCCAAGATCTAGTCGGAGATACGCAGTATTTT. Residues: CASSQDLVGDTQYF.

The gene calls are TRBV12-3 or TRBV12-4 and TRBJ1-2, with D perhaps matching TRBD1 (5 bases). Trimming stripped 0 bases from V and 4 bases from J, with 6 bases between. This CDR3 is built from 13 residues. The chain's CDR3 is CASSLARAYGYTF. In DNA, the CDR3 is TGTGCCAGCAGTTTAGCCAGGGCCTATGGCTACACCTTC.

The rearrangement links TRBV3-1 (or the pseudogene TRBV3-2) to TRBJ1-2, with D possibly matching TRBD1 (6 bases). This CDR3 spans 13 amino acids. Germline loops: CDR1 LGHDT, CDR2 YNNKEL (reference sequence). The V end lost 5 bases, the J end lost 1 base, and 8 bases lay between the germline ends. CDR3 bases: TGTGCCAGCAGCTCGACAGGTAACTATGGCTACACCTTC. This encodes CASSSTGNYGYTF.

The rearrangement links TRBV19 to TRBJ1-1, with TRBD1 matching 11 bases. This CDR3 has 17 amino acids. Germline trimming cut 3 bases from V and 0 bases from J; bases unmatched to any gene: 6. Germline lookup yields CDR1 LNHDA and CDR2 SQIVND (reference sequence). As DNA, the CDR3 is TGTGCCAGTAGTATCCCCCGGGACAGGGGGATGAACACTGAAGCTTTCTTT. Its protein product is CASSIPRDRGMNTEAFF.